The 24 T cell receptor beta chains presented below share a single source sample, sequenced in a study of blood T cell repertoires in COVID-19. TCRdb's copy holds only in-frame clones and misses some; the assay was immunoSEQ multiplex PCR. The sample includes fewer than 300,000 clones, under 90% of them seen just once. Material for sequencing was peripheral blood. These TCRs come from a woman in her fifties or sixties who had recovered from COVID-19.

The chain recombines TRBV5-5 with TRBJ2-5, with 13 bases lining up with TRBD2. CDR3 size: 15 residues. CDR1 is SGHKS, CDR2 YYEKEE, per germline (reference sequence). J gave up 5 bases and V 4 bases, and 5 bases lay outside the gene matches. CDR3 region: CASSHGTSGAETQYF. CDR3 nucleotide sequence: TGTGCCAGCAGCCATGGGACTAGCGGGGCCGAGACCCAGTACTTC.

The gene calls are TRBV9 and TRBJ1-4; D is ambiguous. V was shortened by 3 bases and J by 4 bases, with 7 bases between the two germline ends. The length of the CDR3 is 13 residues. Germline CDR1 and CDR2: SGDLS and YYNGEE. The CDR3 coding sequence is TGTGCCAGCAGCGGAGGATTTAATGAAAAACTGTTTTTT. Protein: CASSGGFNEKLFF.

The CDR3 reads CASSLGGQGFGYIQYF. In nucleotides, the CDR3 is TGTGCCAGCAGCTTAGGTGGGCAGGGGTTTGGGTACATTCAGTACTTC. The V gene is TRBV5-5, the J gene TRBJ2-4; possible D gene TRBD1, 6 bases. CDR3 length: 16 amino acids. CDR1 SGHKS and CDR2 YYEKEE come from the germline V gene (reference sequence). The V end was cut by 2 bases, the J end by 8 bases, with 20 bases between.

The chain couples TRBV18 to TRBJ2-6; D is possibly TRBD2 (5 bases). CDR1 and CDR2 from the germline V gene are KGHSH and LQKENI. This CDR3 spans 20 amino acids. Trimming took off 2 bases at V and 0 bases at J, with 20 bases between the two ends. The CDR3 DNA follows: TGTGCCAGCTCACCATTCACCCGAGACTGGAGGAACTCTGGGGCCAACGTCCTGACTTTC. It yields the protein CASSPFTRDWRNSGANVLTF.

The V and J genes are TRBV6-2 or TRBV6-3 and TRBJ1-5, with 9 positions matching TRBD1. J was trimmed by 7 bases and V by 2 bases; bases with no gene match: 6. CDR3 length: 15 residues. Looked up from germline, CDR1 is MNHEY and CDR2 is SVGEGT. This chain's CDR3 is CASSYGDRGEQPQHF. CDR3 nucleotides: TGTGCCAGCAGTTACGGAGACAGGGGGGAACAGCCCCAGCATTTT.

This sequence joins TRBV3-1 (or the pseudogene TRBV3-2) and TRBJ1-2, with D possibly matching TRBD1 (6 bases). This CDR3 has 14 residues. Germline V gene sequence: CDR1 LGHDT, CDR2 YNNKEL (reference sequence). Trimming took off 4 bases at V and 8 bases at J, with 17 bases between the two ends. The CDR3 nucleotides are TGTGCCAGCAGCCCAATACAGGGCTTGTGGGGCTACACCTTC. Protein product: CASSPIQGLWGYTF.

The chain links TRBV5-4 to TRBJ2-1; D is uncertain. The V end lost 4 bases, the J end lost 9 bases, and 11 bases lay between the germline ends. CDR3 length equals 12 residues. Germline loops: CDR1 SGHNT, CDR2 YYREEE (reference sequence). CDR3 DNA sequence: TGTGCCAGCAGCCGAGCCCTCGGTGAGCAGTTCTTC. It translates to CASSRALGEQFF.

CDR3 in DNA: TGTGCCAGTAGTACAGGGAACAATGAGCAGTTCTTC. Translating it yields CASSTGNNEQFF. This rearrangement joins TRBV19 to TRBJ2-1, with D maybe TRBD1 (5 bases). Trimming left V 4 bases short and J 5 bases short, with 6 bases between. The CDR3 is 12 amino acids. Germline CDR1 reads LNHDA; CDR2 reads SQIVND (reference sequence).

The chain is built from TRBV5-1 and TRBJ2-2; 16 positions agree with TRBD2. Germline loops: CDR1 SGHRS, CDR2 YFSETQ. This CDR3 region has 17 residues. V shed 4 bases, J shed 7 bases, and the junction held 7 bases outside the gene matches. The CDR3 region has the DNA TGCGCCAGCAGCCCCGGGACTAGCGGGAGGGCTATCGGGGAGCTGTTTTTT. It encodes CASSPGTSGRAIGELFF.

This chain links TRBV14 with TRBJ1-6; D is unclear. Germline CDR1 is SGHDN and CDR2 is FVKESK. The CDR3 is 14 amino acids. Between the trimmed V and J ends, which lost 3 bases and 9 bases, there was a span of 12 bases. CDR3 sequence reads: CASSQEARVSPLHF. In DNA form, the CDR3 reads TGTGCCAGCAGCCAGGAGGCGCGAGTTTCACCCCTCCACTTT.

This chain uses TRBV25-1 with TRBJ1-1; D perhaps matches TRBD1 (5 bases). Trimming took 7 bases from V and 2 from J, leaving 14 bases between them. The CDR3 extends over 14 amino acids. Germline V gene data show CDR1 as MGHDK and CDR2 as SYGVNS. The CDR3 region has the DNA TGTGCCAGCACTCTTAACCAGGGAAACACTGAAGCTTTCTTT. Amino acids: CASTLNQGNTEAFF.

The chain uses TRBV9 and TRBJ2-1, with D perhaps matching TRBD2 (7 bases). The CDR3 runs to 15 residues. In germline, CDR1 is SGDLS, CDR2 YYNGEE. V shed 2 bases and J shed 6 bases, with 15 bases lying between them. For the CDR3, the DNA is TGTGCCAGCAGCGTCAATCTAGGGGGGGTCAATGAGCAGTTCTTC. Its protein is CASSVNLGGVNEQFF.

This clone has more than one count but fewer than ten. The rearrangement uses TRBV28 and TRBJ2-1; the D gene is possibly TRBD2 (5 bases). Trimming removed 4 bases at V and 10 bases at J, with 11 bases between. The length of the CDR3 is 12 residues. Germline V gene lookup returns CDR1 MDHEN and CDR2 SYDVKM. DNA for the CDR3: TGTGCCAGCAGTTGGACTCCCCGGGAGCAGTTCTTC. This sequence encodes CASSWTPREQFF.

The V and J genes are TRBV5-4 and TRBJ1-4; the D gene is possibly TRBD1 (6 bases). The germline CDR1 and CDR2 sequences are SGHNT and YYREEE (reference sequence). Trimming took 0 bases from V and 2 from J, leaving 14 bases between them. This CDR3 region has 17 residues. In nucleotides, the CDR3 is TGTGCCAGCAGCTTGGGCGGGGGGGCCCCGACTAATGAAAAACTGTTTTTT. Translated, it gives CASSLGGGAPTNEKLFF.

This chain joins TRBV18 and TRBJ2-7, with D perhaps matching TRBD1 (5 bases). Germline V lookup: CDR1 KGHSH, CDR2 LQKENI. The CDR3 length is 13 residues. V lost 3 bases and J lost 9, with 15 bases in between. In DNA form, the CDR3 reads TGTGCCAGCTCACCTCCCACTGACAGAGCGCAGTACTTC. Translated, it gives CASSPPTDRAQYF.

The chain uses TRBV5-6 and TRBJ1-1, with 9 bases identical to TRBD1. The length of the CDR3 is 13 residues. CDR1 and CDR2 from the germline V gene are SGHDT and YYEEEE. V was clipped by 2 bases and J by 11 bases; unmatched bases: 7. The CDR3 is CASSFGTGWTAFF. In DNA, the CDR3 is TGTGCCAGCAGCTTCGGGACAGGGTGGACGGCTTTCTTT.

The chain uses TRBV10-3 and TRBJ1-2; 9 bases align to TRBD1. The CDR3 runs to 19 residues. V shed 9 bases, J shed 7 bases, and the junction held 27 bases outside the gene matches. The V gene's germline CDR1 is ENHRY and CDR2 SYGVKD. Written as DNA, the CDR3 is TGTGCCATTCAACCGGACAGGGGACCTTTTGGGGGGCGTACGGGTGGCTACACCTTC. Residues: CAIQPDRGPFGGRTGGYTF.

The V call is TRBV28, the J call TRBJ1-2; no reliable D call. CDR3 length equals 12 residues. CDR1 is MDHEN and CDR2 is SYDVKM in the germline V gene. V lost 6 bases, J lost 8 bases, and 13 bases lay in between. CDR3 loop: CASREVVEGYTF. CDR3 in DNA: TGTGCCAGCAGGGAGGTAGTTGAAGGCTACACCTTC.

The chain employs TRBV27 and TRBJ2-7; a weak D match, TRBD2 (5 bases). CDR1 is MNHEY, CDR2 SMNVEV, per germline (reference sequence). Trimming took off 0 bases at V and 0 bases at J, with 9 bases between the two ends. CDR3 length: 15 amino acids. CDR3 DNA sequence: TGTGCCAGCAGTTTATCCCCGGGAACCTCCTACGAGCAGTACTTC. Protein sequence: CASSLSPGTSYEQYF.

This clone has only one observation. This chain links TRBV5-1 with TRBJ2-1; 8 positions agree with TRBD1. Germline CDR1 and CDR2: SGHRS and YFSETQ. This CDR3 comprises 17 residues. The V and J ends lost 2 bases and 7 bases, in that order; junction bases with no gene match: 14. CDR3 protein: CASSLLGTGGNVNEQFF. CDR3 in DNA: TGCGCCAGCAGCTTATTAGGAACAGGGGGGAATGTGAATGAGCAGTTCTTC.

The chain employs TRBV28 and TRBJ2-5, with 7 bases lining up with TRBD1. J lost 5 bases, V lost 7 bases, and 7 bases had no gene match. In germline, CDR1 is MDHEN, CDR2 SYDVKM. The CDR3 covers 13 residues. CDR3 nucleotides: TGTGCCAGCACACGAAACAGGGGTGAGACCCAGTACTTC. Translating gives CASTRNRGETQYF.

The chain has TRBV6-2 or TRBV6-3 and TRBJ2-1; TRBD2 matches 7 bases. This CDR3 has 16 amino acids. With V trimmed by 0 bases and J by 3 bases, 5 bases remained unmatched. In germline, CDR1 is MNHEY, CDR2 SVGEGT. The CDR3 region is CASSYSSQRGYNEQFF. The CDR3 DNA follows: TGTGCCAGCAGTTACTCGTCCCAGCGGGGCTACAATGAGCAGTTCTTC.

The chain joins TRBV27 to TRBJ1-4; D remains unclear. The V gene's germline CDR1 is MNHEY and CDR2 SMNVEV (reference sequence). This CDR3 has 15 amino acids. The V and J ends lost 7 bases and 0 bases respectively, with 12 bases between them. The CDR3 is CASTSGEATNEKLFF. In DNA form, the CDR3 reads TGTGCCAGCACCTCTGGAGAGGCAACTAATGAAAAACTGTTTTTT.

The sample holds many counts of this clone. The chain carries TRBV28 and TRBJ2-2, with 7 bases matching TRBD2. Losses at the gene ends were 3 bases for V and 4 bases for J; bases not matched to a gene: 5. Per the germline V gene, CDR1 is MDHEN and CDR2 is SYDVKM. The CDR3 is 15 amino acids. The CDR3 DNA sequence: TGTGCCAGCAGTTTGGGGACTATCACCACCGGGGAGCTGTTTTTT. This sequence encodes CASSLGTITTGELFF.